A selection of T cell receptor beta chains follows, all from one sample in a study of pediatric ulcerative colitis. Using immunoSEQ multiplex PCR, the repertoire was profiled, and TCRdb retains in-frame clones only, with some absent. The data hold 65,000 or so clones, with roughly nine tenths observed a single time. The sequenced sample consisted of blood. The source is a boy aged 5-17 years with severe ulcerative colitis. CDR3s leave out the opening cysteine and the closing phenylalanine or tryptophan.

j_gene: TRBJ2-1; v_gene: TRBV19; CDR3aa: ASSVSGSSGSYNEQF
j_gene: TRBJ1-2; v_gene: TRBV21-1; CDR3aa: ASSNCGQTYT
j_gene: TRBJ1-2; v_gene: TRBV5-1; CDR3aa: ASSPTTGTYGYT
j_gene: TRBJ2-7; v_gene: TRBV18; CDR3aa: ASSPQSAFSYEQY
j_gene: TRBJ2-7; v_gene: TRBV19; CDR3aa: ASSTYSGTSVVYEQY
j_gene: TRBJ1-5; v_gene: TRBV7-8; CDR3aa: ASSDRTGREPQH
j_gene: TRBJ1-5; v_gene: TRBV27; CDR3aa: ASSLGFGQPQH
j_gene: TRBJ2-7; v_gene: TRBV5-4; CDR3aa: ASSLQYSEQY
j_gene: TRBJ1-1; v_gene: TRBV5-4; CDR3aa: ASSPTWTANTEAF
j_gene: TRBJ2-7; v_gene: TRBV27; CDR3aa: ASSSIAPTGGSYEQY
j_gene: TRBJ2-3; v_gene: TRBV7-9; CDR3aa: ASSSLRHRDREADTQY
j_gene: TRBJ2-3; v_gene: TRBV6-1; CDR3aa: ASSEDGHRTDTQY
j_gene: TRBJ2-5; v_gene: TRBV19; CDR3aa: ASSIGGYHQETQY
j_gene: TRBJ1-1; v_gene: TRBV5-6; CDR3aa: ASSWVGGTEAF
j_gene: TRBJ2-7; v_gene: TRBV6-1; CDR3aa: ASSENGQGLGVTCYCEQY
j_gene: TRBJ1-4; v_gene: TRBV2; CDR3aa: ASTVPPTTGNEKLF
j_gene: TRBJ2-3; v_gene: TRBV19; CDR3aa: ASSTLAGDTQY
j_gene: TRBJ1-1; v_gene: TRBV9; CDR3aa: ASSVATELTGEAF